This T cell receptor beta chain was recorded in a study of T-cell reconstitution after alpha-beta-depleted transplantation in children. This clonotype was seen at least ten times. Researchers prepared the TCRbeta library using unique molecular identifiers, the study reports. TCRdb recomputed calls from the PCR reads with MiXCR, one row per CDR3 protein. Of approximately 350,000 distinct CDR3 sequences detected, 10% to 13% appear once; the ten largest clones hold approximately 2.3%. The CDR3 has 15 residues. CDR1 and CDR2 (germline): SGHTA, FQGNSA. The V gene end was trimmed by 2 bases and the J gene end by 5 bases; junction bases not matched to a gene: 4.

The sample consisted of PBMCs from the stem cell graft donor, taken from the stem cell graft. The chain combines TRBV7-2 with TRBJ2-3; 10 nucleotides agree with TRBD2. The clonotype originates from a human donor who donated a stem cell graft to a child with acute lymphoblastic leukemia. CDR3 amino acids: CASSLTSGALDTQYF. The CDR3 nucleotides read TGTGCCAGCAGCTTAACTAGCGGGGCCTTAGATACGCAGTATTTT.